This T cell receptor (beta chain) stems from a study of type 1 and type 2 diabetes patients. Findings and limits, study-wide: Type 2 diabetes repertoires were more diverse than type 1 diabetes repertoires.

Germline-derived CDR1 and CDR2 are SGHTA and FQGNSA. CDR3 length equals 17 residues. V dropped 7 bases and J dropped 2; count of bases not matched to a gene: 5. No donor had another autoimmune disease or recent infection within four weeks. Roughly 9.8 milliliters of peripheral blood were drawn from each donor. PCR was run on genomic DNA. Amplification of the beta chain CDR3 used 30 forward and 13 reverse multiplex primers. TCRdb reprocessed the multiplex PCR reads with MiXCR, giving one entry per CDR3 protein. The sample records more than 250,000 distinct CDR3 sequences, around 47% being singletons. Turning to this clonotype: The antigen is undetermined.

This TCR came from a man between 18 and 35 years old with type 2 diabetes. V and J are TRBV7-2 and TRBJ2-1; 16 positions agree with TRBD2. The specimen was peripheral blood mononuclear cells (PBMCs). The CDR3 sequence: CASKPGTSGGAYNEQFF. CDR3 DNA sequence: TGTGCCAGCAAGCCGGGGACTAGCGGGGGGGCCTACAATGAGCAGTTCTTC.